This T cell receptor beta chain was obtained from a study of post-analysis software for immune sequencing data (dated by TCRdb to 2014 to 2015). Regarding the complete study: Disease courses on record covered relapsing-remitting, secondary progressive and progressive-relapsing multiple sclerosis, though some patients had no subtype annotation. The patient repertoires were compared against around eleven previously published healthy control repertoires obtained from donors aged about 6 to 25 years. A subset of samples was prepared in parallel using single-end sample barcoding, then pooled and co-amplified after Illumina adapter ligation.

To demonstrate the VDJtools post-analysis software, TCR beta repertoires were profiled from the peripheral blood of 13 young patients with multiple sclerosis. The multiple sclerosis patients were children and adolescents between roughly 6 and 16 years of age. Details on this clonotype: Its antigen has not been determined. No per-base quality is available; no much larger clone lies one base away.

Receptor libraries were prepared by PCR. Data came from an Illumina HiSeq 2500. To reduce PCR and sequencing biases, unique molecular identifiers were built into the TCR beta cDNA libraries. Every 1 to 10 million input T cells yielded approximately 500,000 cDNA molecules, meaning each molecule approximated one T cell. The patient libraries were prepared and sequenced using the same protocol as the earlier healthy control dataset. Within a given batch, samples were prepared together, multiplexed and sequenced on the same HiSeq lane. Under the source paper's analysis protocol: Raw barcoded reads were processed with MIGEC, and single-read molecular identifier groups were discarded before consensus assembly and CDR3 extraction. Clonotype tables were post-analysed with VDJtools, normalizing diversity by down-sampling all datasets to the smallest sample size. In repertoire overlap clustering, CDR3 amino acid sequences, but not nucleotide sequences, were matched to correct batch-related cross-sample contamination. TCRdb handled the public reads itself, with Q25 trimming in fastp and clone calling in MiXCR, and kept productive beta chains. Entries that share a CDR3 protein sequence are merged under the most common genes and DNA. TCRdb's processing, not the authors', yielded these V and J calls. Here the sample has approximately 630,000 distinct CDR3 sequences; approximately 60% occur a single time. Jointly, the top ten make up over 9% of the sample.

The CDR3 runs 16 residues from the cysteine to the phenylalanine. Only the CDR3 part of the read is kept: 48 bases, read in frame from the first base. The V end loses 2 bases and the J end loses 2 bases, and a stretch of 16 bases separates them. In the germline V gene, CDR1 corresponds to MGHRA and CDR2 to YSYEKL. Study-level results and caveats: Multiple sclerosis patients had significantly lower normalized Chao1 diversity than controls, a result that suggests substantial peripheral T-cell clonal expansion. Direct clustering with F measure revealed strong co-clustering of samples prepared in the same batch, which led to a batch-effect correction. The multiple sclerosis patient group was slightly younger than the control group. Patients showed significantly higher frequencies than controls for about 5 TRBV segments, among them TRBV5-6, TRBV5-1 and TRBV20-1.

The sequencing sample was made of blood. Recombination joined TRBV4-1 with TRBJ2-7; there is no confident call for the D gene. This sequence was found in a girl aged 2 to 10 with multiple sclerosis. The DNA sequence reads TGCGCCAGCAGCCAAAGGTCACCCCCGACCCCCTACGAGCAGTACTTC. This is translated as CASSQRSPPTPYEQYF.